Given below is one T cell receptor (beta chain) in context. Original processing methods: Reference gene primer amplification gave nucleated cell count estimates. Libraries were prepared by immunoSEQ multiplex PCR; TCRdb keeps only in-frame clonotypes and omits some of them. From that table come the V and J calls and clone size; the DNA was used to work out D and trimming. The sample holds approximately 280,000 clones; 75% to 85% are singletons and the top ten take 4.5% to 5.5%. The record originates from a study of blood T cell repertoires in COVID-19. Study at large: The samples span acute and convalescent COVID-19 from the United States, Italy and Spain. PBMCs, B-cell-depleted T cells, or T cells were the source of the cDNA or gDNA that made up the material.

The germline gives CDR1 KGHSH, CDR2 LQKENI. CDR3 length equals 14 residues. V was pared by 0 bases and J by 6 bases, with 8 bases between. This TCR was recovered from a middle-aged man with active or convalescent COVID-19. The chain links TRBV18 to TRBJ2-2; D gene uncertain. Input material: peripheral blood. This CDR3 is CASSPPSVSGELFF. The DNA for the CDR3 is TGTGCCAGCTCACCACCATCTGTGTCCGGGGAGCTGTTTTTT. Full variable domain (remainder filled in from reference TRBV18 and TRBJ2-2): NAGVMQNPRHLVRRRGQEARLRCSPMKGHSHVYWYRQLPEEGLKFMVYLQKENIIDESGMPKERFSAEFPKEGPSILRIQQVVRGDSAAYFCASSPPSVSGELFFGEGSRLTVL.